The rows below give T cell receptor beta chains drawn from one sample of a study of blood T cells in healthy people across ages. TCRdb called the 5' RACE reads again in MiXCR, with one record for every CDR3 protein. The sample has hundreds of thousands of distinct CDR3 sequences, approximately 30% seen once. The sample taken for sequencing was blood. Receptors originate from a woman older than 75 in good health. The CDR3 runs from the conserved cysteine through the conserved F or W. A D gene is named only where the DNA matches it firmly. Some rows have no size entry. The others give once, few or many, or a class for an expanded clone.

clone size	V gene	D gene	J gene	CDR3 protein	CDR3 DNA
many	TRBV10-3	TRBD1	TRBJ2-5	CAISEGGQVETQYF	TGTGCCATCAGTGAGGGAGGACAGGTGGAGACCCAGTACTTC
NA	TRBV20-1	NA	TRBJ1-1	CSAIWQTMNTEAFF	TGCAGTGCTATTTGGCAGACCATGAACACTGAAGCTTTCTTT
NA	TRBV19	NA	TRBJ1-5	CASSVRTENQPQHF	TGTGCCAGTAGTGTTCGGACAGAGAATCAGCCCCAGCATTTT
NA	TRBV5-1	TRBD2	TRBJ2-7	CASSFTSGGAAEQYF	TGCGCCAGCAGCTTTACTAGCGGGGGGGCCGCCGAGCAGTACTTC
NA	TRBV5-1	NA	TRBJ2-5	CASSFGATGQNEQYF	TGCGCCAGCAGCTTCGGGGCTACGGGTCAGAATGAGCAGTACTTC
many	TRBV7-9	TRBD1	TRBJ2-5	CASSSPGQGMETQYF	TGTGCCAGCAGCTCACCGGGACAGGGGATGGAGACCCAGTACTTC
NA	TRBV4-1	NA	TRBJ2-5	CASSQDPGVRETQYF	TGCGCCAGCAGCCAGGATCCCGGGGTCCGGGAGACCCAGTACTTC
few	TRBV20-1	NA	TRBJ1-1	CSASGGSWTEAFF	TGCAGTGCCAGTGGAGGGTCATGGACTGAAGCTTTCTTT
many	TRBV29-1	NA	TRBJ1-1	CSGGAGAGTEAFF	TGCAGCGGAGGTGCAGGGGCTGGAACTGAAGCTTTCTTT
few	TRBV24-1	TRBD1	TRBJ2-5	CATSDSRGLGETQYF	TGTGCCACCAGTGATAGTAGGGGGCTCGGAGAGACCCAGTACTTC
NA	TRBV6-1	TRBD2	TRBJ2-2	CASSEASGGSANTGELFF	TGTGCCAGCAGTGAAGCGAGCGGGGGGTCCGCGAACACCGGGGAGCTGTTTTTT
NA	TRBV5-8	NA	TRBJ1-2	CASSLSEWGRNNYGYTF	TGTGCCAGCAGCTTGTCTGAGTGGGGACGCAATAACTATGGCTACACCTTC
NA	TRBV29-1	TRBD1	TRBJ1-1	CSAEGAYTEAFF	TGCAGCGCCGAGGGGGCTTACACTGAAGCTTTCTTT
NA	TRBV15	TRBD1	TRBJ1-2	CATSRAPGTGVYGYTF	TGTGCCACCAGCAGAGCCCCCGGGACAGGGGTCTATGGCTACACCTTC
NA	TRBV30	TRBD2	TRBJ2-3	CAGRRSGGVDTQYF	TGTGCCGGGAGACGGAGCGGGGGGGTAGATACGCAGTATTTT
many	TRBV30	TRBD2	TRBJ2-4	CAWSVSGQGGRNIQYF	TGTGCCTGGAGTGTAAGCGGGCAGGGAGGGAGAAACATTCAGTACTTC
many	TRBV7-2	NA	TRBJ2-7	CASSPSAAVPYEQYF	TGTGCCAGCAGCCCTAGCGCGGCGGTCCCCTACGAGCAGTACTTC
NA	TRBV12-3/TRBV12-4	NA	TRBJ2-7	CASSFRADEQYF	TGTGCCAGCAGCTTCAGGGCAGACGAGCAGTACTTC
many	TRBV6-2/TRBV6-3	TRBD1	TRBJ2-7	CASRIPGQVHEQYF	TGTGCCAGCAGGATTCCGGGACAGGTCCACGAGCAGTACTTC
NA	TRBV7-8	NA	TRBJ1-1	CASSLRTVSNTEAFF	TGTGCCAGCAGCTTACGGACAGTAAGCAACACTGAAGCTTTCTTT
NA	TRBV5-1	NA	TRBJ1-4	CASSYGSTVGEKLFF	TGCGCCAGCAGCTACGGGTCGACAGTAGGTGAAAAACTGTTTTTT
many	TRBV20-1	NA	TRBJ1-6	CSAPDRNSYNSPLHF	TGCAGTGCGCCCGACAGGAACTCCTATAATTCACCCCTCCACTTT
many	TRBV2	NA	TRBJ1-5	CASSEEGQRLGPQHF	TGTGCCAGCAGTGAAGAGGGCCAGCGTTTGGGGCCCCAGCATTTT
NA	TRBV20-1	NA	TRBJ1-3	CSARGQAAPFSSGNTIYF	TGCAGTGCTAGAGGACAGGCCGCTCCCTTCTCTTCTGGAAACACCATATATTTT
NA	TRBV20-1	NA	TRBJ1-4	CSAISGALATNEKLFF	TGCAGTGCCATAAGCGGAGCATTGGCAACTAATGAAAAACTGTTTTTT
NA	TRBV5-1	TRBD1	TRBJ1-4	CASSSRDRGRNEKLFF	TGCGCCAGCAGCTCCCGGGACAGGGGTAGAAATGAAAAACTGTTTTTT
NA	TRBV11-3	NA	TRBJ2-2	CASSPRALGSGELFF	TGTGCCAGCAGCCCCCGAGCTCTAGGTAGCGGGGAGCTGTTTTTT
many	TRBV6-2/TRBV6-3	TRBD2	TRBJ2-7	CASRQSSGTISEQYF	TGTGCCAGCAGACAATCCTCCGGGACTATCTCCGAGCAGTACTTC
NA	TRBV6-2/TRBV6-3	TRBD1	TRBJ1-6	CASSYEGRGINSPLHF	TGTGCCAGCAGTTACGAAGGCAGGGGGATTAATTCACCCCTCCACTTT
NA	TRBV7-3	NA	TRBJ2-2	CASSLSGGTTGELFF	TGTGCCAGCAGCTTAAGTGGGGGTACCACCGGGGAGCTGTTTTTT
NA	TRBV6-5	NA	TRBJ2-2	CASRTRSKTGELFF	TGTGCCTCCCGGACGCGATCAAAGACCGGGGAGCTGTTTTTT
few	TRBV28	NA	TRBJ2-7	CASSLLTYEQYF	TGTGCCAGCAGTTTACTAACCTACGAGCAGTACTTC
NA	TRBV20-1	NA	TRBJ2-1	CSARNEQFF	TGCAGTGCTAGGAATGAGCAGTTCTTC
few	TRBV5-1	NA	TRBJ2-5	CASSLQPLETQYF	TGCGCCAGCAGCTTGCAGCCTTTGGAGACCCAGTACTTC
NA	TRBV7-6	NA	TRBJ1-5	CASSSSGLSNQPQHF	TGTGCCAGCAGCTCGAGCGGATTGAGCAATCAGCCCCAGCATTTT